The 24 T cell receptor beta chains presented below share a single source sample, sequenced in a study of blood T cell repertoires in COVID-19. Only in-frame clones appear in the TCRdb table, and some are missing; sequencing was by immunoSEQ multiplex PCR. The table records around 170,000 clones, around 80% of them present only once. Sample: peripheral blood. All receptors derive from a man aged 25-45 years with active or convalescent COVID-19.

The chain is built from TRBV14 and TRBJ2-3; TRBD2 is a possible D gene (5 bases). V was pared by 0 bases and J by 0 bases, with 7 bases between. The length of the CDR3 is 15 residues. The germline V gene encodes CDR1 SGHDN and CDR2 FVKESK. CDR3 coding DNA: TGTGCCAGCAGCCAAGACAGCGGAAGCACAGATACGCAGTATTTT. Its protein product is CASSQDSGSTDTQYF.

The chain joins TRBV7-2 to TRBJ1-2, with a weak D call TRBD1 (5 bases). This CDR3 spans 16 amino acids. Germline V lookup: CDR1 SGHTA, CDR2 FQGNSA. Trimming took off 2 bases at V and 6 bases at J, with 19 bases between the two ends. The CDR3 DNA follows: TGTGCCAGCAGCTTACCCCGGGGGACTCCGACGGATGGCTACACCTTC. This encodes CASSLPRGTPTDGYTF.

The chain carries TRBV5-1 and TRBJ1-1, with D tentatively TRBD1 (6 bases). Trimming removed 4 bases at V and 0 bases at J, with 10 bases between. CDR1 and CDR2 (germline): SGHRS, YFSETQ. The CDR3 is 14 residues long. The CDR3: CASSVGHLNTEAFF. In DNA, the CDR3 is TGCGCCAGCAGCGTGGGACACCTGAACACTGAAGCTTTCTTT. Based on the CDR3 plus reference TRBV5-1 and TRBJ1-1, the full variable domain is KAGVTQTPRYLIKTRGQQVTLSCSPISGHRSVSWYQQTPGQGLQFLFEYFSETQRNKGNFPGRFSGRQFSNSRSEMNVSTLELGDSALYLCASSVGHLNTEAFFGQGTRLTVV.

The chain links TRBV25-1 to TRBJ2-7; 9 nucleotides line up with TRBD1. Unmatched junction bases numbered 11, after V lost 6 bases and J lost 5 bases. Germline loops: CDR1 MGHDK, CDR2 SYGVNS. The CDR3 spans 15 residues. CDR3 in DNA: TGTGCCAGCAGCCTTTCCTGGACAGGGGCCCACGAGCAGTACTTC. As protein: CASSLSWTGAHEQYF.

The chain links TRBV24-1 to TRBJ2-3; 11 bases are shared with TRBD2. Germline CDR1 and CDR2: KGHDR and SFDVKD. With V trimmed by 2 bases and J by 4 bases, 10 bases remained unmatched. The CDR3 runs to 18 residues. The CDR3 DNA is TGTGCCACCAGTGATTCAGGACTAGCGGGCCACAGTTCAGATACGCAGTATTTT. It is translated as CATSDSGLAGHSSDTQYF.

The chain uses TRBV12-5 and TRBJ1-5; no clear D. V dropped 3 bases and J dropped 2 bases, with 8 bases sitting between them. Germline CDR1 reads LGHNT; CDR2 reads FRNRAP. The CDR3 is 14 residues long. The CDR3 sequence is CASGLGQGNQPQHF. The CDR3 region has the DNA TGTGCTAGTGGTTTAGGCCAGGGCAATCAGCCCCAGCATTTT.

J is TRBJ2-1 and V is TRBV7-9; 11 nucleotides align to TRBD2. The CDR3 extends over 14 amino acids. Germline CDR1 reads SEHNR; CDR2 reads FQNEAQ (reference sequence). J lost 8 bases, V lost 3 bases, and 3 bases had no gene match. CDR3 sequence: CASSFSGRGYEQFF. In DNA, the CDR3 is TGTGCCAGCAGCTTTAGCGGGAGGGGATATGAGCAGTTCTTC.

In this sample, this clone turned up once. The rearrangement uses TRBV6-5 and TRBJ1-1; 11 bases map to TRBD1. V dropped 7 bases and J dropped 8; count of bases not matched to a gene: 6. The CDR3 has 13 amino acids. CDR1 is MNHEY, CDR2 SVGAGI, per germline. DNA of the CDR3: TGTGCCAGCACTAAGGACAGGGGGCGGGAAGCTTTCTTT. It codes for CASTKDRGREAFF.

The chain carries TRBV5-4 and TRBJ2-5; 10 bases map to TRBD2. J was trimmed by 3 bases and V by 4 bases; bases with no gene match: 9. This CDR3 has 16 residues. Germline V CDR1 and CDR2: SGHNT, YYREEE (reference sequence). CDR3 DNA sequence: TGTGCCAGCAGCAGTATGAGCGGGAGGGCCGAAGAGACCCAGTACTTC. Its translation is CASSSMSGRAEETQYF.

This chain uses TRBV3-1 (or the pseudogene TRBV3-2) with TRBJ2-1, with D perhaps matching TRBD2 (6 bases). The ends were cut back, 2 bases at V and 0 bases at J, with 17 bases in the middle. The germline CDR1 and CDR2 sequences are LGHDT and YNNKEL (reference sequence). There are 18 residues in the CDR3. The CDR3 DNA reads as TGTGCCAGCAGCCAACGGGTGGGCGGGGCGAGCTCCTACAATGAGCAGTTCTTC. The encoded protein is CASSQRVGGASSYNEQFF.

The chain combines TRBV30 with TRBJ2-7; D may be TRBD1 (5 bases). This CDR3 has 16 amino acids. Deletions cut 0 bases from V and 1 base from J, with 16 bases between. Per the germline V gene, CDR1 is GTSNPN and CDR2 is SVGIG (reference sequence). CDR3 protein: CAWSVPRVKGSYEQYF. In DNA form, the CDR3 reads TGTGCCTGGAGTGTTCCCAGGGTCAAAGGGTCCTACGAGCAGTACTTC.

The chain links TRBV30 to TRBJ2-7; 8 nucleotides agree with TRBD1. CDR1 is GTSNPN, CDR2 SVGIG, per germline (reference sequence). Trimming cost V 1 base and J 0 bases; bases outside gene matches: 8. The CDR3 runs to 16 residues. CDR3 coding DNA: TGTGCCTGGAGTGGTTGGGGCAGGGGGCGCTCCTACGAGCAGTACTTC. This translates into CAWSGWGRGRSYEQYF.

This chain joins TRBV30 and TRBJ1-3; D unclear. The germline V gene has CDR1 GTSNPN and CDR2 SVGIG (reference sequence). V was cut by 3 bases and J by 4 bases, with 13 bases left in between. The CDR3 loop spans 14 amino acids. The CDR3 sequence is CAWSPTLLGNTIYF. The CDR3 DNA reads TGTGCCTGGAGCCCGACTCTTCTAGGAAACACCATATATTTT.

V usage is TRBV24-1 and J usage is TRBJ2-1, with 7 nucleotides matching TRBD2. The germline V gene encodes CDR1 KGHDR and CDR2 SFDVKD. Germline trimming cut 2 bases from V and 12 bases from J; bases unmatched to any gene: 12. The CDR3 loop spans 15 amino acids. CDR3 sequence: CATSDSSRDYPRQFF. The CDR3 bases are TGTGCCACCAGTGATTCTAGCCGGGACTACCCCAGGCAGTTCTTC.

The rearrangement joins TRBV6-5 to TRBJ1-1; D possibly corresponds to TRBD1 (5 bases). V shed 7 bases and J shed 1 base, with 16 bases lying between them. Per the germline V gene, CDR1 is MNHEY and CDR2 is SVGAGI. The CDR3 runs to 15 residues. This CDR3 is CASKARGGGNTEAFF. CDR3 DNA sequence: TGTGCCAGCAAGGCCCGGGGGGGAGGGAACACTGAAGCTTTCTTT.

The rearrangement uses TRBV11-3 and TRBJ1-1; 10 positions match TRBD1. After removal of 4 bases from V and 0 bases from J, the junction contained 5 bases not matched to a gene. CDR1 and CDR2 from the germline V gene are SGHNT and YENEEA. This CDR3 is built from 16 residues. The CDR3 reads CASSSPGQGMNTEAFF. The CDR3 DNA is TGTGCCAGCAGCTCCCCGGGACAGGGGATGAACACTGAAGCTTTCTTT.

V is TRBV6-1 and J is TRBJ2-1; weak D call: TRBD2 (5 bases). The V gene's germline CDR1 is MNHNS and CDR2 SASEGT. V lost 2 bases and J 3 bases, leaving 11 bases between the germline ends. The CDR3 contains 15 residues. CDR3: CASSESGSFYNEQFF. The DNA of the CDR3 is TGTGCCAGCAGTGAAAGTGGGAGCTTCTACAATGAGCAGTTCTTC.

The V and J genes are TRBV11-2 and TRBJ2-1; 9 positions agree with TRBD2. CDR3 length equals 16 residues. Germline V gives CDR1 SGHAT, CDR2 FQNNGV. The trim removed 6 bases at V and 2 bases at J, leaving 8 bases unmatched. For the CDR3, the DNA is TGTGCCAGCAGTTACCGGCTAGCGGGAACCTACAATGAGCAGTTCTTC. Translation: CASSYRLAGTYNEQFF. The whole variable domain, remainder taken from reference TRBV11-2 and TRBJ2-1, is EAGVAQSPRYKIIEKRQSVAFWCNPISGHATLYWYQQILGQGPKLLIQFQNNGVVDDSQLPKDRFSAERLKGVDSTLKIQPAKLEDSAVYLCASSYRLAGTYNEQFFGPGTRLTVL.

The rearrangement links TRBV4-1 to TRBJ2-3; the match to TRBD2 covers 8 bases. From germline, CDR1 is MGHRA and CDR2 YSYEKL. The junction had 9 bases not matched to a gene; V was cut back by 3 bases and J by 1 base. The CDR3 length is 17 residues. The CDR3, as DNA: TGCGCCAGCAGCCAGAGGCTTAGCGGGGCTGGCACAGATACGCAGTATTTT. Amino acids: CASSQRLSGAGTDTQYF.

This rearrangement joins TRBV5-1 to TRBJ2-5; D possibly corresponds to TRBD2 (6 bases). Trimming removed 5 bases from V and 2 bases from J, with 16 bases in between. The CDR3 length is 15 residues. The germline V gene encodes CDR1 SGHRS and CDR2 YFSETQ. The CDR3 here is CASRPPTRTQETQYF. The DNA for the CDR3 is TGCGCCAGCAGACCGCCGACTAGGACACAAGAGACCCAGTACTTC.

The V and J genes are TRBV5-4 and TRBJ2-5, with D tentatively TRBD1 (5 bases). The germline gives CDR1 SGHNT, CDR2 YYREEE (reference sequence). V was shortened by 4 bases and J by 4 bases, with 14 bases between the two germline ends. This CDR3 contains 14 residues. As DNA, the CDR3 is TGTGCCAGCAGCAAAACAGGAAGGTTAGAGACCCAGTACTTC. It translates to CASSKTGRLETQYF.

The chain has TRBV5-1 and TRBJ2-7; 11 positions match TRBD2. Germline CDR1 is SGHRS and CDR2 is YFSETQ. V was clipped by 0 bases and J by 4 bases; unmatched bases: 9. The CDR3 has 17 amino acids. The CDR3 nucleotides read TGCGCCAGCAGCTTGGGCGACCGCGCTAGCGGGGGGTACGAGCAGTACGTC. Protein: CASSLGDRASGGYEQYV.

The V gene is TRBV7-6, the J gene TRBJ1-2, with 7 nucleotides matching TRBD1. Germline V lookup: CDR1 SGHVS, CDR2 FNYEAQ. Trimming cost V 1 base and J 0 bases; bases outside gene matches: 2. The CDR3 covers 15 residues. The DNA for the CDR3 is TGTGCCAGCAGCTTAGGGGACAGCCCTAACTATGGCTACACCTTC. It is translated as CASSLGDSPNYGYTF. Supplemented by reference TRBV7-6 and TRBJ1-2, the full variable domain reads GAGVSQSPRYKVTKRGQDVALRCDPISGHVSLYWYRQALGQGPEFLTYFNYEAQQDKSGLPNDRFSAERPEGSISTLTIQRTEQRDSAMYRCASSLGDSPNYGYTFGSGTRLTVV.

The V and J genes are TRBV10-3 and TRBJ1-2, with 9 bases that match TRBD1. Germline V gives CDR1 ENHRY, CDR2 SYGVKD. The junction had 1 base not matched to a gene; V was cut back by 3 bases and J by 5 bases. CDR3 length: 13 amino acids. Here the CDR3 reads CAISEGQGYGYTF. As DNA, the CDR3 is TGTGCCATCAGTGAAGGACAGGGGTATGGCTACACCTTC.